These 32 T cell receptor beta chains were all obtained from the same sample, sequenced in a study of T cell responses to AZD1222 COVID-19 vaccine (dated by TCRdb to the early 2020s). The time point label corresponds to: baseline before first vaccination. The library was prepared using the immunoSEQ multiplex PCR assay. TCRdb took over this immuneACCESS table, retaining in-frame rearrangements with V and J assigned. Such tables are incomplete; in checked studies, under half of the missing clones stem from an unresolved V gene, and the remainder is unexplained. This sample comprises 200,000 or so clones, 85% to 90% of them detected only once. The ten biggest clones cover around 5.8% of the sample. The sample in question was peripheral blood, obtained on day 0 of AZD1222 vaccination. The origin of the receptors is an adult in good health.

This clone occurred a few times. V gene TRBV4-1 combines with J gene TRBJ1-5; D is perhaps TRBD1 (6 bases). Germline-derived CDR1 and CDR2 are MGHRA and YSYEKL. This CDR3 has 16 amino acids. Trimming took 1 base from V and 2 from J, leaving 12 bases between them. The CDR3 DNA reads as TGCGCCAGCAGCCAAGTTGGGGGCATGGGCAATCAGCCCCAGCATTTT. Protein product: CASSQVGGMGNQPQHF.

The J gene is TRBJ2-3, the V gene TRBV28; a weak D match, TRBD2 (8 bases). Germline V gene sequence: CDR1 MDHEN, CDR2 SYDVKM. The CDR3 is made up of 16 amino acids. V lost 5 bases and J lost 1, with 16 bases in between. CDR3 sequence (DNA): TGTGCCAGCAGTCACCGGGAGGGGGCGGGCACAGATACGCAGTATTTT. It encodes CASSHREGAGTDTQYF. Variable domain in full (rest from reference TRBV28 and TRBJ2-3): DVKVTQSSRYLVKRTGEKVFLECVQDMDHENMFWYRQDPGLGLRLIYFSYDVKMKEKGDIPEGYSVSREKKERFSLILESASTNQTSMYLCASSHREGAGTDTQYFGPGTRLTVL.

V and J are TRBV18 and TRBJ2-7; 11 bases align to TRBD2. J lost 6 bases, V lost 3 bases, and 7 bases had no gene match. The CDR3 contains 15 residues. Germline loops: CDR1 KGHSH, CDR2 LQKENI. The CDR3 DNA reads as TGTGCCAGCTCACCCGGGACTAGCGGTACCGGCGAGCAGTACTTC. The encoded protein is CASSPGTSGTGEQYF.

The rearrangement links TRBV4-2 to TRBJ2-7, with 8 nucleotides matching TRBD1. V lost 0 bases, J lost 2 bases, and 9 bases stayed unmatched. Germline assignment: CDR1 LGHNA and CDR2 YNFKEQ. This CDR3 has 17 amino acids. The CDR3: CASSQDYYRGATYEQYF. The CDR3 region has the DNA TGTGCCAGCAGCCAAGATTATTACAGGGGGGCTACCTACGAGCAGTACTTC.

V usage is TRBV30 and J usage is TRBJ1-3; no clear D. Germline CDR1 GTSNPN, CDR2 SVGIG (reference sequence). This CDR3 is 14 amino acids long. Trimming removed 3 bases at V and 0 bases at J, with 9 bases between. The DNA for the CDR3 is TGTGCCTGGAGCTTCTACCGCTCTGGAAACACCATATATTTT. This sequence encodes CAWSFYRSGNTIYF.

CDR3 in amino acids: CASSLSDRVWAGNTIYF. CDR3 nucleotides: TGTGCCAGCAGCTTATCGGACAGGGTCTGGGCTGGAAACACCATATATTTT. The chain uses TRBV3-1 (or the pseudogene TRBV3-2) and TRBJ1-3, with 8 bases lining up with TRBD1. V lost 5 bases and J lost 2; bases outside the gene matches: 11. Germline CDR1 reads LGHDT; CDR2 reads YNNKEL (reference sequence). The CDR3 loop spans 17 amino acids.

The V call is TRBV19, the J call TRBJ2-3; 10 bases agree with TRBD1. The CDR3 runs 15 residues. After removal of 3 bases from V and 1 base from J, the junction contained 1 base not matched to a gene. Looked up from germline, CDR1 is LNHDA and CDR2 is SQIVND (reference sequence). The CDR3 protein is CASSIGTGGTDTQYF. For the CDR3, the DNA is TGTGCCAGTAGTATCGGGACAGGGGGCACAGATACGCAGTATTTT.

This chain connects TRBV6-6 to TRBJ1-2; D possibly corresponds to TRBD1 (6 bases). This CDR3 region has 15 residues. Trimming removed 2 bases from V and 4 bases from J, with 14 bases in between. Germline lookup yields CDR1 MNHNY and CDR2 SVGAGI (reference sequence). CDR3 bases: TGTGCCAGCAGTTACCGAAAACAGGGACCCTATGGCTACACCTTC. Protein: CASSYRKQGPYGYTF.

The gene calls are TRBV3-1 (or the pseudogene TRBV3-2) and TRBJ2-3; D is undetermined. The V gene's germline CDR1 is LGHDT and CDR2 YNNKEL (reference sequence). V was cut by 4 bases and J by 0 bases, with 5 bases left in between. The CDR3 has 13 residues. CDR3 nucleotides: TGTGCCAGCAGCCTCTCTAGCACAGATACGCAGTATTTT. As protein: CASSLSSTDTQYF.

This clone was found once. The genes are TRBV25-1 and TRBJ1-1, with D possibly being TRBD1 (5 bases). The CDR3 is 15 residues long. The V and J ends lost 2 bases and 0 bases respectively, with 10 bases between them. Germline CDR1 is MGHDK and CDR2 is SYGVNS. The CDR3 nucleotides read TGTGCCAGCAGTGAAACGGGACGTCTGAACACTGAAGCTTTCTTT. Protein sequence: CASSETGRLNTEAFF.

This chain uses TRBV18 with TRBJ2-3; 8 nucleotides match TRBD1. The V and J ends lost 5 bases and 5 bases, in that order; junction bases with no gene match: 9. In germline, CDR1 is KGHSH, CDR2 LQKENI. The CDR3 totals 15 residues. CDR3 nucleotide sequence: TGTGCCAGCTCATTACTGACAGGGGAGCTAGATACGCAGTATTTT. Amino acid sequence: CASSLLTGELDTQYF. The variable domain in full, with the rest retrieved from reference TRBV18 and TRBJ2-3, is NAGVMQNPRHLVRRRGQEARLRCSPMKGHSHVYWYRQLPEEGLKFMVYLQKENIIDESGMPKERFSAEFPKEGPSILRIQQVVRGDSAAYFCASSLLTGELDTQYFGPGTRLTVL.

This sequence joins TRBV5-1 and TRBJ2-3; 7 bases map to TRBD1. Germline trimming cut 7 bases from V and 4 bases from J; bases unmatched to any gene: 12. CDR3 length: 15 amino acids. Germline V gene lookup returns CDR1 SGHRS and CDR2 YFSETQ. CDR3 residues: CASPEVQGCPDTQYF. The CDR3 DNA sequence: TGCGCCAGCCCGGAGGTACAGGGGTGTCCAGATACGCAGTATTTT.

V is TRBV7-9 and J is TRBJ2-5; D is undetermined. There are 12 residues in the CDR3. The germline gives CDR1 SEHNR, CDR2 FQNEAQ (reference sequence). Trimming took 5 bases from V and 5 from J, leaving 9 bases between them. The CDR3 protein is CASSLRRETQYF. CDR3 nucleotides: TGTGCCAGCAGCCTTAGACGGGAGACCCAGTACTTC. Based on the CDR3 plus reference TRBV7-9 and TRBJ2-5, the full variable domain is DTGVSQNPRHKITKRGQNVTFRCDPISEHNRLYWYRQTLGQGPEFLTYFQNEAQLEKSRLLSDRFSAERPKGSFSTLEIQRTEQGDSAMYLCASSLRRETQYFGPGTRLLVL.

The rearrangement uses TRBV20-1 and TRBJ1-5; 8 nucleotides match TRBD1. Germline assignment: CDR1 DFQATT and CDR2 SNEGSKA (reference sequence). This CDR3 region has 16 residues. V shed 3 bases, J shed 2 bases, and the junction held 9 bases outside the gene matches. CDR3 sequence (DNA): TGCAGTGCTAGTTTGGACAGGGCTGGAGGCAATCAGCCCCAGCATTTT. Its protein is CSASLDRAGGNQPQHF.

The chain links TRBV7-2 to TRBJ2-7; weak D call: TRBD1 (6 bases). Trimming cost V 5 bases and J 6 bases, with 17 bases left between them. Germline V gene lookup returns CDR1 SGHTA and CDR2 FQGNSA. CDR3 size: 14 residues. For the CDR3, the DNA is TGTGCCAGCAGCCCTCACTCCCAGGGGTCCGAGCAGTACTTC. It is translated as CASSPHSQGSEQYF.

The sample holds a few counts of this clone. The chain carries TRBV27 and TRBJ2-5, with D possibly matching TRBD1 (6 bases). This CDR3 region has 15 residues. Trimming shortened V by 8 bases and J by 2 bases, and 18 bases separated the two germline ends. Germline V gene data show CDR1 as MNHEY and CDR2 as SMNVEV (reference sequence). The CDR3 region is CASRRTVLSQETQYF. CDR3 in DNA: TGTGCCAGCCGTAGGACAGTCCTTTCGCAAGAGACCCAGTACTTC.

The J gene is TRBJ2-7, the V gene TRBV18, with D perhaps matching TRBD1 (6 bases). Trimming left V 3 bases short and J 1 base short, with 7 bases between. This CDR3 contains 13 residues. The germline CDR1 and CDR2 sequences are KGHSH and LQKENI. DNA for the CDR3: TGTGCCAGCTCACCGGGGGCTTCCTACGAGCAGTACTTC. As protein: CASSPGASYEQYF.

The J gene is TRBJ1-2, the V gene TRBV18; TRBD1 matches at 7 bases. The V gene end was trimmed by 3 bases and the J gene end by 4 bases; junction bases not matched to a gene: 5. The CDR3 totals 14 residues. Germline-derived CDR1 and CDR2 are KGHSH and LQKENI. The CDR3 coding sequence is TGTGCCAGCTCACCGTCGGGACAGAGCTATGGCTACACCTTC. This translates into CASSPSGQSYGYTF.

This clone was recorded once. The CDR3 reads CAWRQSYGYTF. The DNA of the CDR3 is TGTGCCTGGCGACAGAGCTATGGCTACACCTTC. The chain couples TRBV30 to TRBJ1-2, with D perhaps TRBD1 (5 bases). V gave up 5 bases and J gave up 4 bases, with 8 bases separating them. Germline lookup yields CDR1 GTSNPN and CDR2 SVGIG (reference sequence). The CDR3 runs to 11 residues. Combining the CDR3 with reference TRBV30 and TRBJ1-2 gives the whole variable domain SQTIHQWPATLVQPVGSPLSLECTVEGTSNPNLYWYRQAAGRGLQLLFYSVGIGQISSEVPQNLSASRPQDRQFILSSKKLLLSDSGFYLCAWRQSYGYTFGSGTRLTVV.

The chain links TRBV6-5 to TRBJ1-2; 8 nucleotides line up with TRBD1. The CDR3 is 15 residues long. CDR1 is MNHEY and CDR2 is SVGAGI in the germline V gene. The V gene end was trimmed by 6 bases and the J gene end by 5 bases; junction bases not matched to a gene: 11. The CDR3 sequence: CASRTDRVGVYGYTF. CDR3 DNA sequence: TGTGCCAGCAGAACGGACAGGGTTGGAGTTTATGGCTACACCTTC.

The chain couples TRBV19 to TRBJ1-2; possibly TRBD1 for D (6 bases). V shed 2 bases and J shed 6 bases, with 16 bases lying between them. The CDR3 has 15 amino acids. From germline, CDR1 is LNHDA and CDR2 SQIVND (reference sequence). The CDR3 coding sequence is TGTGCCAGTAGTATATTCCCAGGGGCGCACCATGGCTACACCTTC. Protein sequence: CASSIFPGAHHGYTF.

The V call is TRBV19, the J call TRBJ1-4; D not resolved. V was clipped by 0 bases and J by 8 bases, with 7 bases between them. This CDR3 spans 13 amino acids. CDR1 is LNHDA, CDR2 SQIVND, per germline (reference sequence). Written as DNA, the CDR3 is TGTGCCAGTAGTATAGACGGCCTCGAAAAACTGTTTTTT. It encodes CASSIDGLEKLFF.

The rearrangement joins TRBV7-2 to TRBJ2-3; 12 bases match TRBD2. The germline CDR1 and CDR2 sequences are SGHTA and FQGNSA. The CDR3 totals 17 residues. The junction had 7 bases not matched to a gene; V was cut back by 1 base and J by 5 bases. Here the CDR3 reads CASSLGSSGRAGDTQYF. The CDR3 DNA reads as TGTGCCAGCAGCTTAGGATCTAGCGGGAGGGCCGGAGATACGCAGTATTTT.

V and J are TRBV18 and TRBJ1-1, with a weak D call TRBD1 (5 bases). The ends were cut back, 3 bases at V and 6 bases at J, with 11 bases in the middle. The CDR3 has 13 residues. From germline, CDR1 is KGHSH and CDR2 LQKENI. CDR3 in amino acids: CASSPGLGPEAFF. The DNA of the CDR3 is TGTGCCAGCTCACCGGGACTGGGGCCTGAAGCTTTCTTT.

The chain is built from TRBV6-2 or TRBV6-3 and TRBJ1-6, with D unclear. Trimming stripped 6 bases from V and 8 bases from J, with 17 bases between. CDR3 length: 15 residues. Looked up from germline, CDR1 is MNHEY and CDR2 is SVGEGT. For the CDR3, the DNA is TGTGCCAGCAGCCACGGACGGAACCTATATTCACCCCTCCACTTT. This encodes CASSHGRNLYSPLHF.

This clone was detected once. V usage is TRBV2 and J usage is TRBJ1-5, with a possible D match to TRBD1 (5 bases). Germline V CDR1 and CDR2: SNHLY, FYNNEI. The CDR3 consists of 16 residues. Trimming removed 3 bases from V and 6 bases from J, with 18 bases in between. The CDR3: CASSDRGGSFSQPQHF. DNA for the CDR3: TGTGCCAGCAGTGATCGGGGGGGAAGCTTCTCTCAGCCCCAGCATTTT.

The chain recombines TRBV28 with TRBJ1-2; tentative D call: TRBD1 (6 bases). CDR1 MDHEN and CDR2 SYDVKM come from the germline V gene. V lost 10 bases, J lost 3 bases, and 18 bases lay in between. The CDR3 has 14 residues. In DNA form, the CDR3 reads TGTGCCACCATTGGGGCCAAGGGGGACTATGGCTACACCTTC. It is translated as CATIGAKGDYGYTF.

Comments on this clone: The sample holds other DNA sequences that translate to the same CDR3. The gene calls are TRBV18 and TRBJ1-4; D uncertain. The V gene's germline CDR1 is KGHSH and CDR2 LQKENI. With 1 base removed from V and 7 bases from J, the gap between germline ends came to 7 bases. The CDR3 covers 13 residues. The chain's CDR3 is CASSPQGGEKLFF. DNA of the CDR3: TGTGCCAGCTCACCACAGGGAGGTGAAAAACTGTTTTTT.

The CDR3 protein is CASSLTGRGFTDTQYF. In nucleotides, the CDR3 is TGCGCCAGCAGCTTGACAGGGCGGGGGTTTACAGATACGCAGTATTTT. The V gene is TRBV5-1, the J gene TRBJ2-3, with D tentatively TRBD2 (7 bases). V lost 1 base and J 3 bases, leaving 15 bases between the germline ends. There are 16 residues in the CDR3. Germline CDR1 and CDR2: SGHRS and YFSETQ.

This clone was observed at least ten times. This chain links TRBV19 with TRBJ1-5; 9 bases agree with TRBD1. CDR1 and CDR2 from the germline V gene are LNHDA and SQIVND (reference sequence). CDR3 size: 14 residues. The trim removed 4 bases at V and 4 bases at J, leaving 2 bases unmatched. CDR3 nucleotides: TGTGCCAGTAGTACCGGGACAGGGAATCAGCCCCAGCATTTT. Translation: CASSTGTGNQPQHF.

This clone was counted a few times. The chain employs TRBV5-4 and TRBJ2-1; maybe TRBD2 (5 bases). Germline CDR1 SGHNT, CDR2 YYREEE (reference sequence). This CDR3 contains 14 residues. V lost 4 bases, J lost 1 base, and 9 bases lay in between. The CDR3 nucleotides read TGTGCCAGCAGCATTCGGGGATCCTACAATGAGCAGTTCTTC. The encoded protein is CASSIRGSYNEQFF.

CDR3 sequence: CATSREGGLGWTGTTEAFF. In nucleotides, the CDR3 is TGTGCCACCAGCAGAGAGGGGGGTCTGGGGTGGACAGGGACAACTGAAGCTTTCTTT. J is TRBJ1-1 and V is TRBV15; 8 nucleotides line up with TRBD1. Germline assignment: CDR1 LNHNV and CDR2 YYDKDF (reference sequence). The V gene end was trimmed by 0 bases and the J gene end by 5 bases; junction bases not matched to a gene: 17. CDR3 length equals 19 residues.